The present T cell receptor beta chain was sequenced within a study of patients and donors after allogeneic stem cell transplantation. A single record per CDR3 protein comes from TCRdb applying MiXCR to the RT-PCR reads. This table has tens of thousands of distinct CDR3 sequences, around a quarter appearing once. Germline CDR1 SGDLS, CDR2 YYNGEE. Trimming stripped 0 bases from V and 0 bases from J, with 14 bases between. The CDR3 runs to 17 residues. The TCR was taken from a human donor who was either an allogeneic HSCT recipient or a stem cell or donor lymphocyte infusion donor (not recorded which). It is not recorded whose cells these are; they may come from a transplant donor. The specimen sequenced was blood, either unsorted or a sorted T cell fraction (not recorded which). V and J are TRBV9 and TRBJ2-3; no clear D. CDR3 sequence (DNA): TGTGCCAGCAGCGTAGTGGCCGTTGGGCCGAGCACAGATACGCAGTATTTT. Its translation is CASSVVAVGPSTDTQYF.